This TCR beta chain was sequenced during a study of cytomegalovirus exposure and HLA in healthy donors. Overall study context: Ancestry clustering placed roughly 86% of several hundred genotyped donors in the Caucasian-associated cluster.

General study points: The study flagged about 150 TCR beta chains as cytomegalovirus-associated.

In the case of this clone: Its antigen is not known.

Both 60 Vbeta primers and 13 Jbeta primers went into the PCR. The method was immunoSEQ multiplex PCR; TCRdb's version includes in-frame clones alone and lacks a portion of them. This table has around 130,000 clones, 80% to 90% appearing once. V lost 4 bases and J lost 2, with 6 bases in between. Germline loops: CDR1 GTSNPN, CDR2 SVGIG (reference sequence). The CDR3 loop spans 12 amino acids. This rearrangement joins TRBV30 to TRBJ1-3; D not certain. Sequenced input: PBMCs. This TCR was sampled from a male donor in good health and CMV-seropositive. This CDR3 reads CAWTGAGNTIYF. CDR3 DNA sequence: TGTGCCTGGACGGGTGCTGGAAACACCATATATTTT.